The 2 T cell receptor beta chains below were found in one sample sequenced in a study of early T cells in non-severe SARS-CoV-2 infection. TCRdb used MiXCR to reprocess the 5' RACE reads, holding one entry per CDR3 protein. The table shows 43,000 or so distinct CDR3 sequences, with 4% to 4.5% occurring only once. Sequences were obtained from whole blood. The receptors shown here come from an adult who was a healthcare worker with PCR-confirmed SARS-CoV-2 infection or an uninfected control (not recorded which).

The sample holds many counts of this clonotype. The rearrangement links TRBV2 to TRBJ2-6; D gene uncertain. Germline CDR1 is SNHLY and CDR2 is FYNNEI. CDR3 length: 15 residues. The V end was cut by 6 bases, the J end by 0 bases, with 9 bases between. As DNA, the CDR3 is TGTGCCAGCAGCGCACAGCCCTCTGGGGCCAACGTCCTGACTTTC. Its protein product is CASSAQPSGANVLTF.

This clonotype was recorded at least ten times. This chain uses TRBV4-2 with TRBJ1-5; D unresolved. CDR3 length: 15 amino acids. Trimming removed 1 base at V and 4 bases at J, with 11 bases between. The germline V gene has CDR1 LGHNA and CDR2 YNFKEQ. The CDR3 DNA follows: TGTGCCAGCAGCCAAGCAGTACGGGAGAATCAGCCCCAGCATTTT. Translation: CASSQAVRENQPQHF.